What follows are 32 T cell receptor beta chains derived from one specimen sequenced in a study of beta chain features in type 1 diabetes. These TCRs are of unknown antigen specificity. Expressed TCRB transcripts were sequenced because the isolated RNA had all been reverse transcribed beforehand. The protocol was immunoSEQ multiplex PCR, while the TCRdb copy is restricted to in-frame clones and leaves out a portion. The repertoire holds roughly 290,000 clones, approximately 16% seen once, with around 0.015% in the top ten. Study-wide points: Within each of all four CD4+ subsets, Type 1 diabetes patients had TCRB CDR3s that were moderately but significantly shorter.

The source material was naive CD4+ T cells from blood. These receptors originate from a man younger than 35 with type 1 diabetes.

J is TRBJ1-6 and V is TRBV7-2; 9 bases are shared with TRBD1. The germline V gene has CDR1 SGHTA and CDR2 FQGNSA. The V segment lost 3 bases and the J segment 6 bases; nucleotides outside the gene matches: 3. CDR3 length equals 15 residues. CDR3 nucleotides: TGTGCCAGCAGCTTCGGGACAGGGAGTAATTCACCCCTCCACTTT. This codes for CASSFGTGSNSPLHF.

This clone has just a few counts. Here the CDR3 reads CASSLGRGSQNQYF. CDR3 coding DNA: TGTGCCAGCAGCTTAGGGAGGGGTTCGCAAAATCAGTACTTC. The V and J genes are TRBV7-6 and TRBJ2-4; D might be TRBD2 (6 bases). V lost 1 base to trimming and J lost 12 bases, with 16 bases between them. The CDR3 covers 14 residues. The germline V gene has CDR1 SGHVS and CDR2 FNYEAQ.

The V and J genes are TRBV15 and TRBJ2-3; tentative D call: TRBD2 (6 bases). The CDR3 is made up of 16 amino acids. Germline values: CDR1 LNHNV, CDR2 YYDKDF (reference sequence). The V and J ends lost 5 bases and 4 bases respectively, with 19 bases between them. The CDR3 reads CATSPLTRGFADTQYF. CDR3 nucleotides: TGTGCCACCAGCCCGCTGACTAGAGGGTTCGCAGATACGCAGTATTTT. The whole variable domain, remainder taken from reference TRBV15 and TRBJ2-3, is DAMVIQNPRYQVTQFGKPVTLSCSQTLNHNVMYWYQQKSSQAPKLLFHYYDKDFNNEADTPDNFQSRRPNTSFCFLDIRSPGLGDTAMYLCATSPLTRGFADTQYFGPGTRLTVL.

The chain links TRBV30 to TRBJ1-5, with D possibly matching TRBD1 (5 bases). This CDR3 has 13 residues. Germline V gives CDR1 GTSNPN, CDR2 SVGIG (reference sequence). Trimming took off 4 bases at V and 7 bases at J, with 14 bases between the two ends. CDR3 loop: CAWTVRDGQPQHF. CDR3 in DNA: TGTGCCTGGACGGTGCGGGACGGGCAGCCCCAGCATTTT. The full variable domain, rest sourced from reference TRBV30 and TRBJ1-5, is SQTIHQWPATLVQPVGSPLSLECTVEGTSNPNLYWYRQAAGRGLQLLFYSVGIGQISSEVPQNLSASRPQDRQFILSSKKLLLSDSGFYLCAWTVRDGQPQHFGDGTRLSIL.

This clone was seen once. Within the sample, other DNA sequences also encode this same CDR3. The J gene is TRBJ2-7, the V gene TRBV18; a weak D match, TRBD1 (5 bases). The germline V gene encodes CDR1 KGHSH and CDR2 LQKENI. The V end lost 2 bases, the J end lost 1 base, and 6 bases lay between the germline ends. The length of the CDR3 is 13 residues. This CDR3 reads CASSPTGSYEQYF. The DNA of the CDR3 is TGTGCCAGCTCACCAACAGGATCCTACGAGCAGTACTTC.

The chain joins TRBV29-1 to TRBJ2-1, with 10 bases aligning to TRBD2. The CDR3 consists of 18 residues. Unmatched junction bases numbered 13, after V lost 1 base and J lost 4 bases. The germline gives CDR1 SQVTM, CDR2 ANQGSEA. CDR3 sequence: CSVEGGWGSGRSYNEQFF. The CDR3 DNA is TGCAGCGTTGAAGGCGGGTGGGGTAGCGGGAGGTCATACAATGAGCAGTTCTTC.

DNA for the CDR3: TGTGCCAGCAGCGTAGGCTCAGGGTCGGGCACAGATACGCAGTATTTT. As protein: CASSVGSGSGTDTQYF. This sequence joins TRBV9 and TRBJ2-3; D might be TRBD1 (5 bases). This CDR3 contains 16 residues. With 0 bases removed from V and 1 base from J, the gap between germline ends came to 12 bases. From germline, CDR1 is SGDLS and CDR2 YYNGEE.

The V call is TRBV5-1, the J call TRBJ2-7, with D maybe TRBD1 (6 bases). Trimming removed 0 bases from V and 1 base from J, with 11 bases in between. The germline V gene has CDR1 SGHRS and CDR2 YFSETQ. CDR3 length equals 15 residues. CDR3 loop: CASSLAIGQSYEQYF. DNA for the CDR3: TGCGCCAGCAGCTTGGCCATAGGACAGTCCTACGAGCAGTACTTC.

This clone was detected a few times. The chain joins TRBV2 to TRBJ2-7; possibly TRBD2 for D (6 bases). CDR3 size: 13 residues. Germline V gives CDR1 SNHLY, CDR2 FYNNEI. The ends were cut back, 10 bases at V and 7 bases at J, with 20 bases in the middle. The CDR3 DNA reads as TGTGCCATTACCCCCTTGGGCGGGACGGAGCAGTACTTC. It is translated as CAITPLGGTEQYF.

The chain couples TRBV5-6 to TRBJ2-1, with D perhaps TRBD2 (6 bases). Germline assignment: CDR1 SGHDT and CDR2 YYEEEE. V was cut by 5 bases and J by 9 bases, with 12 bases left in between. The CDR3 length is 12 residues. The CDR3 DNA reads as TGTGCCAGCAGTTTGAGGGGAGGTGAGCAGTTCTTC. Translating it yields CASSLRGGEQFF. Full variable domain (rest looked up from reference TRBV5-6 and TRBJ2-1): DAGVTQSPTHLIKTRGQQVTLRCSPKSGHDTVSWYQQALGQGPQFIFQYYEEEERQRGNFPDRFSGHQFPNYSSELNVNALLLGDSALYLCASSLRGGEQFFGPGTRLTVL.

This clone showed up just a few times. V and J are TRBV7-2 and TRBJ2-7, with TRBD1 matching over 8 bases. The CDR3 has 14 amino acids. Germline V CDR1 and CDR2: SGHTA, FQGNSA. Losses at the gene ends were 5 bases for V and 6 bases for J; bases not matched to a gene: 9. The CDR3 loop reads CASSTLRTGPEQYF. The CDR3 coding sequence is TGTGCCAGCAGCACCCTCCGGACAGGGCCCGAGCAGTACTTC. Variable domain in full (rest from reference TRBV7-2 and TRBJ2-7): GAGVSQSPSNKVTEKGKDVELRCDPISGHTALYWYRQSLGQGLEFLIYFQGNSAPDKSGLPSDRFSAERTGGSVSTLTIQRTQQEDSAVYLCASSTLRTGPEQYFGPGTRLTVT.

This clone occurred a few times. This chain joins TRBV5-1 and TRBJ2-7, with D tentatively TRBD1 (6 bases). Looked up from germline, CDR1 is SGHRS and CDR2 is YFSETQ. Trimming removed 0 bases from V and 6 bases from J, with 19 bases in between. CDR3 size: 16 residues. The DNA of the CDR3 is TGCGCCAGCAGCTTGGCGGTAACAGGGTTTCGGGGCGAGCAGTACTTC. The encoded protein is CASSLAVTGFRGEQYF.

This clone was counted between two and nine times. The chain recombines TRBV5-1 with TRBJ1-2; no firm D call. Looked up from germline, CDR1 is SGHRS and CDR2 is YFSETQ. Trimming shortened V by 0 bases and J by 0 bases, and 9 bases separated the two germline ends. The CDR3 contains 15 residues. The CDR3 bases are TGCGCCAGCAGCTTGGTCGCCGGGTCTAACTATGGCTACACCTTC. This sequence encodes CASSLVAGSNYGYTF. The full variable domain, in which reference TRBV5-1 and TRBJ1-2 provide the parts outside the CDR3, is KAGVTQTPRYLIKTRGQQVTLSCSPISGHRSVSWYQQTPGQGLQFLFEYFSETQRNKGNFPGRFSGRQFSNSRSEMNVSTLELGDSALYLCASSLVAGSNYGYTFGSGTRLTVV.

The chain has TRBV30 and TRBJ1-2, with a possible D match to TRBD1 (6 bases). This CDR3 spans 11 amino acids. Germline V gene sequence: CDR1 GTSNPN, CDR2 SVGIG (reference sequence). V was cut by 0 bases and J by 8 bases, with 7 bases left in between. In DNA form, the CDR3 reads TGTGCCTGGAGTGTACAGGGAGGCTACACCTTC. It encodes CAWSVQGGYTF.

The table lists this clone with a few counts. This chain connects TRBV19 to TRBJ2-1; perhaps TRBD1 as D (6 bases). Trimming pared 1 base from V and 4 bases from J, leaving 14 bases between. CDR3 length: 16 residues. Germline V lookup: CDR1 LNHDA, CDR2 SQIVND (reference sequence). The CDR3 reads CASSIAPGQGYNEQFF. As DNA, the CDR3 is TGTGCCAGTAGTATAGCCCCGGGACAAGGATACAATGAGCAGTTCTTC.

The genes are TRBV4-3 and TRBJ2-1; D may be TRBD1 (5 bases). Germline-derived CDR1 and CDR2 are LGHNA and YSLEER. CDR3 size: 12 residues. V dropped 0 bases and J dropped 10 bases, with 7 bases sitting between them. The CDR3, as DNA: TGCGCCAGCAGCCAAGATGCAGGGGAGCAGTTCTTC. Protein: CASSQDAGEQFF.

This clone was observed a handful of times. Other DNA sequences in the same sample also yield this CDR3. This chain uses TRBV18 with TRBJ1-5; 12 positions match TRBD1. CDR3 length: 15 amino acids. V lost 2 bases to trimming and J lost 6 bases; unmatched junction nucleotides: 2. Germline loops: CDR1 KGHSH, CDR2 LQKENI. CDR3 in amino acids: CASSPGTGGFQPQHF. As DNA, the CDR3 is TGTGCCAGCTCACCAGGGACAGGGGGCTTTCAGCCCCAGCATTTT.

This chain uses TRBV4-3 with TRBJ1-1; possible D gene TRBD1, 5 bases. With 1 base removed from V and 0 bases from J, the gap between germline ends came to 9 bases. Germline V lookup: CDR1 LGHNA, CDR2 YSLEER. This CDR3 comprises 15 residues. The CDR3 region is CASSQAGGVNTEAFF. The CDR3 DNA reads as TGCGCCAGCAGCCAAGCGGGGGGGGTGAACACTGAAGCTTTCTTT.

This chain's CDR3 is CASSSPGDSYEQYF. CDR3 DNA sequence: TGTGCCAGCAGTTCACCAGGGGATTCCTACGAGCAGTACTTC. The gene calls are TRBV28 and TRBJ2-7, with D possibly being TRBD1 (6 bases). The germline gives CDR1 MDHEN, CDR2 SYDVKM. The CDR3 is 14 residues long. Between the trimmed V and J ends, which lost 4 bases and 1 base, there was a span of 11 bases.

The chain combines TRBV29-1 with TRBJ2-7; a possible D gene is TRBD1 (5 bases). The CDR3 length is 12 residues. Germline CDR1 is SQVTM and CDR2 is ANQGSEA. V was trimmed by 7 bases and J by 6 bases, leaving 16 bases between them. The CDR3 loop reads CSGIGRGSEQYF. As DNA, the CDR3 is TGCAGCGGCATAGGAAGGGGCTCCGAGCAGTACTTC.

Only one count was recorded for this clone. The chain uses TRBV19 and TRBJ2-7; 14 positions agree with TRBD2. V gave up 8 bases and J gave up 4 bases; unmatched junction bases: 4. The CDR3 loop spans 14 amino acids. Germline values: CDR1 LNHDA, CDR2 SQIVND (reference sequence). CDR3 in DNA: TGTGCCAGTGGGGGGACTAGCGGGAGATACGAGCAGTACTTC. This translates into CASGGTSGRYEQYF.

The chain is built from TRBV28 and TRBJ2-1, with TRBD2 as a possible D gene (5 bases). The germline V gene encodes CDR1 MDHEN and CDR2 SYDVKM. Trimming pared 7 bases from V and 0 bases from J, leaving 10 bases between. This CDR3 spans 14 amino acids. The CDR3 loop is CASMEAGSYNEQFF. Here the CDR3 DNA reads TGTGCCAGCATGGAGGCGGGCTCCTACAATGAGCAGTTCTTC.

This clone turned up a few times. The chain links TRBV7-8 to TRBJ2-7; TRBD1 might be the D (6 bases). Trimming took 5 bases from V and 5 from J, leaving 10 bases between them. The CDR3 consists of 12 residues. The germline gives CDR1 SGHVS, CDR2 FQNEAQ. The CDR3 bases are TGTGCCAGCAGCGCCCGGACAGACGAGCAGTACTTC. Protein product: CASSARTDEQYF.

The V call is TRBV18, the J call TRBJ2-7; maybe TRBD2 (6 bases). The CDR3 consists of 13 residues. The V gene's germline CDR1 is KGHSH and CDR2 LQKENI. The V end was cut by 2 bases, the J end by 6 bases, with 11 bases between. Here the CDR3 reads CASSPRSSAEQYF. CDR3 DNA: TGTGCCAGCTCACCAAGGTCTAGCGCCGAGCAGTACTTC.

This chain connects TRBV18 to TRBJ2-1, with no clear D. V was clipped by 6 bases and J by 4 bases, with 16 bases between them. The length of the CDR3 is 15 residues. Germline V gene sequence: CDR1 KGHSH, CDR2 LQKENI. Here the CDR3 DNA reads TGTGCCAGCTCCCAACCGAACAGTGTATACAATGAGCAGTTCTTC. This gives the protein CASSQPNSVYNEQFF.

V and J are TRBV7-2 and TRBJ2-7; TRBD1 agrees at 9 bases. Per the germline V gene, CDR1 is SGHTA and CDR2 is FQGNSA. This CDR3 spans 15 amino acids. V lost 5 bases and J lost 6; bases outside the gene matches: 11. The CDR3 nucleotides read TGTGCCAGCAGCCCTCCGGGACAGGGCGGTCTCGAGCAGTACTTC. This gives the protein CASSPPGQGGLEQYF.

V gene TRBV4-1 combines with J gene TRBJ2-2; no clear D. Trimming cost V 0 bases and J 2 bases, with 13 bases left between them. Germline CDR1 reads MGHRA; CDR2 reads YSYEKL. This CDR3 has 17 residues. The CDR3 nucleotides read TGCGCCAGCAGCCAAGATTACGCGACTGACAACACCGGGGAGCTGTTTTTT. Encoded protein: CASSQDYATDNTGELFF.

CDR3 residues: CASSVASLAGVETQYF. CDR3 DNA sequence: TGTGCCAGCAGCGTAGCTAGCCTAGCGGGAGTGGAGACCCAGTACTTC. The rearrangement links TRBV9 to TRBJ2-5; TRBD2 aligns across 10 bases. V was clipped by 0 bases and J by 5 bases; unmatched bases: 7. CDR3 length equals 16 residues. Per the germline V gene, CDR1 is SGDLS and CDR2 is YYNGEE.

This chain connects TRBV27 to TRBJ2-7; 7 nucleotides agree with TRBD1. This CDR3 spans 14 amino acids. CDR1 and CDR2 (germline): MNHEY, SMNVEV (reference sequence). With 6 bases clipped from V and 3 bases from J, the junction kept 8 bases outside the gene matches. The CDR3 sequence is CASSRGTAIYEQYF. CDR3 DNA sequence: TGTGCCAGCAGCCGAGGGACAGCTATCTACGAGCAGTACTTC.

The chain joins TRBV10-3 to TRBJ2-5, with D possibly being TRBD2 (5 bases). Trimming left V 6 bases short and J 2 bases short, with 13 bases between. The germline gives CDR1 ENHRY, CDR2 SYGVKD. This CDR3 has 14 residues. CDR3 sequence (DNA): TGTGCCATCAGGGACGGGAAAAAACAAGAGACCCAGTACTTC. This sequence encodes CAIRDGKKQETQYF.

Only a few counts were recorded for this clone. The chain links TRBV23-1 to TRBJ2-7; 8 bases map to TRBD2. TRBV23-1 is noted as an ORF with a role that remains uncertain. Losses at the gene ends were 0 bases for V and 0 bases for J; bases not matched to a gene: 4. This CDR3 is built from 16 residues. CDR3 sequence reads: CASSQSWSGGSYEQYF. The DNA of the CDR3 is TGCGCCAGCAGTCAATCTTGGAGCGGGGGCTCCTACGAGCAGTACTTC.

This clone has only a few counts. The rearrangement links TRBV27 to TRBJ2-5; 8 bases map to TRBD1. The CDR3 spans 16 residues. J gave up 0 bases and V 2 bases, and 5 bases lay outside the gene matches. The V gene's germline CDR1 is MNHEY and CDR2 SMNVEV (reference sequence). For the CDR3, the DNA is TGTGCCAGCAGTTTAGTTCACAGGGGGTACCAAGAGACCCAGTACTTC. It translates to CASSLVHRGYQETQYF.